This T cell receptor (beta chain) emerged from a study of T-cell memory formation after mild COVID-19. Sample barcodes and UMIs were carried by the TCR alpha and TCR beta cDNA libraries that 5'RACE generated with constant-segment primers. One entry per CDR3 protein, called by TCRdb with MiXCR from the 5' RACE reads. In the table there are under 450,000 distinct CDR3 sequences, 20% to 25% of which are singletons. Study outcomes and limitations: Among contracting clones, CD4+ were mainly CM/EM and CD8+ enriched in EMRA.

Trimming shortened V by 1 base and J by 7 bases, and 10 bases separated the two germline ends. The CDR3 has 13 residues. Per the germline V gene, CDR1 is LGHDT and CDR2 is YNNKEL (reference sequence). This clonotype occurred a few times. What it recognizes is unknown. The V and J genes are TRBV3-1 and TRBJ1-2; D is unclear. The sequence was obtained from a man aged 18-30 years who had mild COVID-19 (a few samples of this study predate the infection). Cell type and time point are not known. The sample consisted of PBMCs or a T cell subset sorted from them (not recorded which). CDR3 residues: CASSQGSPRGYTF. As DNA, the CDR3 is TGTGCCAGCAGCCAAGGTAGCCCTCGTGGCTACACCTTC.